Sequencing of this TCR beta chain was carried out in a study of T cell responses to AZD1222 COVID-19 vaccine. This table comes from immunoSEQ multiplex PCR, and its TCRdb copy is limited to in-frame clones, with some not included. The profile shows under 100,000 clones, 88% of them singletons. The CDR3 loop spans 12 amino acids. Trimming stripped 8 bases from V and 0 bases from J, with 6 bases between. Per germline, CDR1 MNHEY and CDR2 SVGAGI. The specimen was peripheral blood, collected on day 0 of AZD1222 vaccination. This clonotype was obtained from an adult in good health. V is TRBV6-5 and J is TRBJ2-3; D gene ambiguous. The CDR3 DNA is TGTGCCAGCGGACGGAGCACAGATACGCAGTATTTT. As protein: CASGRSTDTQYF.